This entry lists 3 T cell receptor beta chains sequenced from one sample in a study of identical twins. TCRdb recomputed calls from the 5' RACE reads with MiXCR, one row per CDR3 protein. Of around 480,000 distinct CDR3 sequences listed, 14% are singletons. The same data also contributed to another study, on yellow fever vaccine responses in identical twins.

The sequenced material came from CD4+ T cells sorted from blood. The source of these receptors is a woman younger than 30 in good health.

The chain uses TRBV5-6 and TRBJ2-1, with a possible D match to TRBD1 (6 bases). The V gene's germline CDR1 is SGHDT and CDR2 YYEEEE. Trimming shortened V by 4 bases and J by 4 bases, and 15 bases separated the two germline ends. The CDR3 is 15 amino acids. Written as DNA, the CDR3 is TGTGCCAGCAGCAAGGGGGTTACCTTATACAATGAGCAGTTCTTC. Amino acids: CASSKGVTLYNEQFF.

The chain recombines TRBV4-3 with TRBJ1-1; D gene uncertain. V dropped 1 base and J dropped 2 bases, with 11 bases sitting between them. Germline V gene sequence: CDR1 LGHNA, CDR2 YSLEER. The CDR3 has 15 amino acids. The CDR3 region is CASSQGSLVNTEAFF. CDR3 nucleotides: TGCGCCAGCAGCCAAGGGTCCCTGGTTAACACTGAAGCTTTCTTT.

The sample holds a few counts of this clonotype. This chain uses TRBV5-1 with TRBJ1-1; D gene unclear. Trimming took off 4 bases at V and 3 bases at J, with 7 bases between the two ends. Germline CDR1 is SGHRS and CDR2 is YFSETQ. This CDR3 has 12 residues. CDR3 sequence (DNA): TGCGCCAGCAGCAGGTCGGACACTGAAGCTTTCTTT. Residues: CASSRSDTEAFF.